The 3 T cell receptor beta chains given below trace back to one sample, sequenced in a study of shared clonotypes between healthy human individuals. The method was immunoSEQ multiplex PCR; TCRdb's version includes in-frame clones alone and lacks a portion of them. The top ten hold around 0.35% of the sample, which has about 2.5 million clones, about 90% seen once. Sequencing was carried out using naive CD4+ T cells from PBMCs. Subset in this sample: CD45RA+ positively selected. The receptors were sampled from a man aged 18 to 30 in good health. Some clones in this sample may be carry-over from other donors' samples.

The chain is built from TRBV6-6 and TRBJ1-1; D might be TRBD1 (5 bases). The CDR3 spans 13 residues. Looked up from germline, CDR1 is MNHNY and CDR2 is SVGAGI (reference sequence). The ends were cut back, 5 bases at V and 2 bases at J, with 9 bases in the middle. The CDR3 sequence is CASSTDINTEAFF. The DNA for the CDR3 is TGTGCCAGCAGTACGGACATTAACACTGAAGCTTTCTTT.

The chain uses TRBV29-1 and TRBJ1-1; 9 nucleotides align to TRBD1. The CDR3 totals 14 residues. V was clipped by 7 bases and J by 4 bases; unmatched bases: 10. The germline V gene has CDR1 SQVTM and CDR2 ANQGSEA. The CDR3: CSAGTGTGSTEAFF. The DNA for the CDR3 is TGCAGCGCCGGAACCGGGACAGGGAGCACTGAAGCTTTCTTT.

The V gene is TRBV19, the J gene TRBJ1-2; D may be TRBD1 (6 bases). V gave up 1 base and J gave up 4 bases, with 16 bases separating them. The CDR3 is made up of 16 amino acids. Germline lookup yields CDR1 LNHDA and CDR2 SQIVND (reference sequence). The CDR3 spells CASSIVFEGRGYGYTF. The CDR3 DNA reads as TGTGCCAGTAGTATAGTCTTTGAAGGCAGGGGCTATGGCTACACCTTC.